This entry lists 12 T cell receptor beta chains sequenced from one sample in a study of blood T cell repertoires in COVID-19. Repertoires were generated with immunoSEQ multiplex PCR, while TCRdb's copy carries only in-frame clones and drops some. The sample yields 200,000 to 250,000 clones, 80% seen once. The sample taken for sequencing was PBMCs or T cells enriched from blood (not recorded which). The source is a man aged 25-40 years with acute COVID-19.

The chain is built from TRBV6-5 and TRBJ1-3; the D gene is possibly TRBD1 (5 bases). CDR1 is MNHEY and CDR2 is SVGAGI in the germline V gene. CDR3 size: 15 residues. Trimming pared 4 bases from V and 2 bases from J, leaving 12 bases between. The CDR3 spells CASSFTSGAGNTIYF. CDR3 nucleotide sequence: TGTGCCAGCAGTTTTACCTCGGGGGCTGGAAACACCATATATTTT.

About this clone: Distinct nucleotide sequences in the sample also encode this CDR3. The genes are TRBV4-2 and TRBJ2-5; 8 bases map to TRBD2. V was clipped by 0 bases and J by 1 base; unmatched bases: 1. Germline loops: CDR1 LGHNA, CDR2 YNFKEQ. The CDR3 runs 15 residues. The CDR3 nucleotides read TGTGCCAGCAGCCAAGATCGGGGGGGCCAAGAGACCCAGTACTTC. Its protein product is CASSQDRGGQETQYF.

The chain links TRBV4-1 to TRBJ1-5; weak D call: TRBD1 (5 bases). Trimming pared 0 bases from V and 4 bases from J, leaving 10 bases between. CDR3 length equals 15 residues. Looked up from germline, CDR1 is MGHRA and CDR2 is YSYEKL. Written as DNA, the CDR3 is TGCGCCAGCAGCCAAGAAGCCCCAGGGAATCAGCCCCAGCATTTT. As protein: CASSQEAPGNQPQHF.

J is TRBJ2-7 and V is TRBV3-1 (or the pseudogene TRBV3-2), with D hard to call. Trimming pared 1 base from V and 2 bases from J, leaving 9 bases between. CDR1 LGHDT and CDR2 YNNKEL come from the germline V gene (reference sequence). The CDR3 length is 14 residues. As DNA, the CDR3 is TGTGCCAGCAGCCAAGTTAACTTACCCTACGAGCAGTACTTC. This sequence encodes CASSQVNLPYEQYF.

The genes are TRBV6-5 and TRBJ1-1, with 9 bases lining up with TRBD1. CDR1 is MNHEY, CDR2 SVGAGI, per germline. The CDR3 is 16 residues long. V shed 4 bases and J 5 bases; nucleotides not matched to a gene: 11. The CDR3 coding sequence is TGTGCCAGCAGTTTTAAAAGAGACAGGGGGACAACTGAAGCTTTCTTT. As protein: CASSFKRDRGTTEAFF.

The CDR3 spells CASSPGSGGATGELFF. For the CDR3, the DNA is TGTGCCAGCAGTCCCGGAAGCGGGGGGGCTACCGGGGAGCTGTTTTTT. The chain combines TRBV11-2 with TRBJ2-2; 10 bases are shared with TRBD2. CDR1 and CDR2 from the germline V gene are SGHAT and FQNNGV. After removal of 6 bases from V and 5 bases from J, the junction contained 9 bases not matched to a gene. The CDR3 totals 16 residues.

The CDR3 here is CASRKWRLNTEAFF. Here the CDR3 DNA reads TGTGCCAGCAGGAAGTGGAGGTTGAACACTGAAGCTTTCTTT. The rearrangement joins TRBV14 to TRBJ1-1; D uncertain. V dropped 6 bases and J dropped 0 bases, with 11 bases sitting between them. This CDR3 comprises 14 residues. The germline gives CDR1 SGHDN, CDR2 FVKESK.

The J gene is TRBJ2-7, the V gene TRBV7-6; D is undetermined. The CDR3 has 13 amino acids. Germline V CDR1 and CDR2: SGHVS, FNYEAQ. V lost 2 bases and J 2 bases, leaving 7 bases between the germline ends. The CDR3 region has the DNA TGTGCCAGCAGCTTATCCACGGCCTACGAGCAGTACTTC. As protein: CASSLSTAYEQYF.

This clone was observed a handful of times. The chain recombines TRBV25-1 with TRBJ1-2; D gene ambiguous. Germline V gene lookup returns CDR1 MGHDK and CDR2 SYGVNS. The CDR3 contains 12 residues. Trimming pared 4 bases from V and 8 bases from J, leaving 11 bases between. The CDR3 sequence is CASSVGDGGYTF. Written as DNA, the CDR3 is TGTGCCAGCAGTGTGGGCGATGGCGGCTACACCTTC.

J is TRBJ1-2 and V is TRBV9; D possibly corresponds to TRBD1 (6 bases). The CDR3 has 14 amino acids. V was shortened by 3 bases and J by 6 bases, with 15 bases between the two germline ends. CDR1 and CDR2 (germline): SGDLS, YYNGEE. The CDR3 reads CASSANRVSDGYTF. The CDR3 DNA reads as TGTGCCAGCAGCGCCAACAGGGTTAGTGATGGCTACACCTTC. The variable domain in full, with the rest retrieved from reference TRBV9 and TRBJ1-2, is DSGVTQTPKHLITATGQRVTLRCSPRSGDLSVYWYQQSLDQGLQFLIQYYNGEERAKGNILERFSAQQFPDLHSELNLSSLELGDSALYFCASSANRVSDGYTFGSGTRLTVV.

This clone has just one count. The rearrangement uses TRBV5-7 and TRBJ1-5, with no clear D. TRBV5-7 is an open reading frame whose function is uncertain. With 4 bases removed from V and 0 bases from J, the gap between germline ends came to 14 bases. This CDR3 has 16 amino acids. The CDR3 nucleotides are TGTGCCAGCAGCGCGTGGGAGGGCCGTAGCAATCAGCCCCAGCATTTT. This encodes CASSAWEGRSNQPQHF.

This clone came up a few times. The V call is TRBV4-1, the J call TRBJ1-5; TRBD1 matches at 8 bases. The CDR3 is made up of 15 amino acids. From germline, CDR1 is MGHRA and CDR2 YSYEKL. J gave up 2 bases and V 4 bases, and 4 bases lay outside the gene matches. CDR3 loop: CASSLQGAGNQPQHF. The CDR3 nucleotides read TGCGCCAGCAGCCTCCAGGGGGCCGGCAATCAGCCCCAGCATTTT.